A selection of T cell receptor beta chains follows, all from one sample in a study of OX40 agonist ivuxolimab in advanced cancers. The data were produced by immunoSEQ multiplex PCR, yet TCRdb's version contains in-frame clones alone and is incomplete. The sample includes some 97,000 clones, around nine tenths of them seen just once. The material was CD4+ or CD8+ T cells sorted from blood, obtained in a trial of the OX40 agonist ivuxolimab. The receptors come from an adult with an advanced solid tumor such as melanoma, head and neck, liver or kidney cancer. The CDR3 runs from the conserved cysteine through the conserved F or W. The D gene is left open where the match is weak. Not all rows give a size; the values are once, few, many and, for expanded clones, a class.

CDR3	DNA	D	V	size	J
CASSLEGVPGELFF	TGTGCCAGCAGCTTGGAAGGGGTGCCCGGGGAGCTGTTTTTT	.	TRBV5-4	.	TRBJ2-2
CASSLGTDNEKLFF	TGCGCCAGTAGCCTAGGGACAGATAATGAAAAACTGTTTTTT	TRBD1	TRBV5-1	once	TRBJ1-4
CASSLTGLETQYF	TGTGCCAGCAGCCTCACGGGGTTAGAGACCCAGTACTTC	.	TRBV7-7	.	TRBJ2-5
CASKVTGLETQYF	TGTGCCAGTAAAGTGACAGGGTTAGAGACCCAGTACTTC	TRBD1	TRBV2	.	TRBJ2-5
CASSNTDTQYF	TGTGCCAGCAGCAATACAGATACGCAGTATTTT	.	TRBV7-2	.	TRBJ2-3
CASSIPNTMNTEAFF	TGTGCCAGCAGCATTCCAAATACCATGAACACTGAAGCTTTCTTT	.	TRBV28	.	TRBJ1-1
CASSGDRSNTEAFF	TGTGCCAGCAGTGGGGACAGGTCAAACACTGAAGCTTTCTTT	TRBD1	TRBV2	.	TRBJ1-1
CASSLDPGRASTDTQYF	TGCGCCAGCAGCTTGGATCCCGGGAGGGCGAGCACAGATACGCAGTATTTT	TRBD2	TRBV5-1	.	TRBJ2-3
CASSLGQGRLETQYF	TGTGCCAGCAGCTTGGGACAGGGACGTTTGGAGACCCAGTACTTC	TRBD1	TRBV5-6	.	TRBJ2-5
CASSVLAVNQETQYF	TGTGCCAGCAGCGTTTTAGCGGTTAACCAAGAGACCCAGTACTTC	.	TRBV2	.	TRBJ2-5
CASSISLAYNEQFF	TGTGCCAGTAGTATTTCGCTCGCCTACAATGAGCAGTTCTTC	.	TRBV19	once	TRBJ2-1
CASSDRRQNTDTQYF	TGTGCCAGCAGTGATCGTAGACAGAACACAGATACGCAGTATTTT	.	TRBV2	once	TRBJ2-3
CASSFSAGGNYEQYF	TGTGCCAGCAGCTTCTCAGCGGGAGGTAACTACGAGCAGTACTTC	TRBD2	TRBV7-3	.	TRBJ2-7
CASSERMGGGSNQPQHF	TGTGCCAGCAGTGAACGCATGGGGGGCGGTAGCAATCAGCCCCAGCATTTT	.	TRBV6-1	.	TRBJ1-5
CATARTTNNEQFF	TGTGCCACCGCCCGCACTACCAACAATGAGCAGTTCTTC	.	TRBV6-4	.	TRBJ2-1
CASSQDFRGSTDTQYF	TGCGCCAGCAGCCAAGATTTTCGGGGAAGCACAGATACGCAGTATTTT	.	TRBV4-3	.	TRBJ2-3
CASSSGRAGRSSYEQYF	TGTGCCAGCAGTTCGGGCCGAGCGGGCAGGAGCTCCTACGAGCAGTACTTC	.	TRBV7-2	.	TRBJ2-7
CASRRERGQPQHF	TGTGCCAGCAGGAGGGAACGCGGTCAGCCCCAGCATTTT	.	TRBV2	.	TRBJ1-5
CASSPGLDTYNEQFF	TGTGCCAGCAGCCCGGGACTAGACACCTACAATGAGCAGTTCTTC	TRBD2	TRBV4-2	.	TRBJ2-1
CAIRASGRSDTQYF	TGTGCCATCAGGGCGAGCGGGAGATCGGATACGCAGTATTTT	TRBD2	TRBV10-3	.	TRBJ2-3
CASSLEGGSVWGYTF	TGTGCCAGCAGCTTAGAGGGGGGCAGCGTTTGGGGCTACACCTTC	.	TRBV7-9	.	TRBJ1-2
CASSLSGTSGSNEQFF	TGTGCCAGCAGCTTGTCCGGGACTAGCGGGTCCAATGAGCAGTTCTTC	TRBD2	TRBV7-2	.	TRBJ2-1
CASSGRTGTDTQYF	TGTGCCAGCAGCGGACGGACAGGCACAGATACGCAGTATTTT	.	TRBV9	.	TRBJ2-3
CASSRGGESGYGYTF	TGTGCCAGCAGTCGTGGGGGGGAATCTGGCTATGGCTACACCTTC	.	TRBV6-1	.	TRBJ1-2
CASSLVAGGTYNEQFF	TGCGCCAGCAGCTTGGTGGCGGGAGGGACCTACAATGAGCAGTTCTTC	TRBD2	TRBV5-1	.	TRBJ2-1
CATSSLLAGEQYF	TGTGCCACCAGCAGCTTACTAGCGGGGGAGCAGTACTTC	TRBD2	TRBV15	.	TRBJ2-7
CASSGQGGRNNEQFF	TGTGCCAGCAGTGGACAGGGGGGTAGGAACAATGAGCAGTTCTTC	TRBD1	TRBV6-4	.	TRBJ2-1
CASSLEGVSYEQYF	TGCGCCAGCAGCCTGGAGGGCGTCTCCTACGAGCAGTACTTC	.	TRBV5-1	.	TRBJ2-7
CASSLDIVGEKLFF	TGTGCCAGCAGCCTGGACATCGTTGGTGAAAAACTGTTTTTT	.	TRBV5-4	.	TRBJ1-4
CASSHRGRDSRLYEQYF	TGTGCCAGCAGTCACAGAGGCCGGGACAGTCGCCTCTACGAGCAGTACTTC	TRBD1	TRBV27	.	TRBJ2-7
CASRLAGVYEQYF	TGTGCCAGCAGATTAGCGGGAGTGTACGAGCAGTACTTC	TRBD2	TRBV27	.	TRBJ2-7
CASNQEVGIQTQYF	TGTGCCAGCAACCAAGAGGTGGGGATACAGACCCAGTACTTC	.	TRBV6-1	.	TRBJ2-5
CASSDRGQGRTQYF	TGTGCCAGCAGTGATCGTGGACAGGGGAGGACCCAGTACTTC	TRBD1	TRBV6-1	.	TRBJ2-5
CASKSGGSYYNEQFF	TGTGCCAGCAAAAGCGGGGGGTCGTACTACAATGAGCAGTTCTTC	TRBD2	TRBV28	.	TRBJ2-1
CASSRGQGNQPQHF	TGTGCCAGCTCACGGGGACAGGGCAATCAGCCCCAGCATTTT	TRBD1	TRBV18	.	TRBJ1-5
CASRRTANTEAFF	TGTGCCAGCAGGAGGACAGCTAACACTGAAGCTTTCTTT	.	TRBV28	.	TRBJ1-1
CASSYRQGRTGELFF	TGTGCCAGCAGTTACAGACAGGGTCGCACCGGGGAGCTGTTTTTT	TRBD1	TRBV6-5	.	TRBJ2-2
CASSSGTGLRSQETQYF	TGTGCCAGCAGCTCCGGGACAGGGTTAAGGAGCCAAGAGACCCAGTACTTC	TRBD1	TRBV11-3	once	TRBJ2-5
CASSLVGGNSYEQYF	TGTGCCAGCAGCTTGGTAGGCGGGAACTCCTACGAGCAGTACTTC	.	TRBV5-6	.	TRBJ2-7
CASSLYSTGNQPQHF	TGTGCCAGCAGCTTATATTCGACGGGCAATCAGCCCCAGCATTTT	.	TRBV7-2	.	TRBJ1-5
CATTLGQTYEQYF	TGTGCCACCACACTGGGACAGACCTACGAGCAGTACTTC	TRBD1	TRBV28	.	TRBJ2-7
CASSLVGPGEETQYF	TGTGCCAGCAGCTTGGTAGGCCCCGGGGAAGAGACCCAGTACTTC	.	TRBV4-2	.	TRBJ2-5